The clone carrying this T cell receptor beta chain showed up just a few times. The data originate from a study of CD8 T cells in ankylosing spondylitis. Via MiXCR, TCRdb re-called the 5' RACE reads, giving one row per CDR3 protein. The top ten hold about a tenth of the sample, which has about 320,000 distinct CDR3 sequences, more than 9% seen once. Germline V CDR1 and CDR2: MNHEY, SMNVEV (reference sequence). This CDR3 contains 14 residues. Trimming shortened V by 3 bases and J by 2 bases, and 11 bases separated the two germline ends. The receptor's source is a female donor with ankylosing spondylitis or in good health (not recorded which). The source material was blood, either unsorted or a sorted T cell fraction (not recorded which). The chain recombines TRBV27 with TRBJ2-7, with D possibly being TRBD1 (5 bases). For the CDR3, the DNA is TGTGCCAGCAGTTTTTCAGTGGGGCCCTACGAGCAGTACTTC. Protein sequence: CASSFSVGPYEQYF.